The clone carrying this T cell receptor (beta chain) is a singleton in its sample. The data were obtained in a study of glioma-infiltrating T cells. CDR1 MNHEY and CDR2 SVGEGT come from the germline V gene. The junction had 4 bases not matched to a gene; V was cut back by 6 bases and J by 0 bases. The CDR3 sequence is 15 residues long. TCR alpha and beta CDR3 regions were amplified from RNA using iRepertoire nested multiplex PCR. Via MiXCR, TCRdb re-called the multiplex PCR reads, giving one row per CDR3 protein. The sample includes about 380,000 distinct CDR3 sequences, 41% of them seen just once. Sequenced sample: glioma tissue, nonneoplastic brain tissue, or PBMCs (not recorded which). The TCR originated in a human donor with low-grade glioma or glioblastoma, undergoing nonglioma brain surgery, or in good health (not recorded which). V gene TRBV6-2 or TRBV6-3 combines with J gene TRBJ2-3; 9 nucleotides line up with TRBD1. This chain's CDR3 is CASREGTGSTDTQYF. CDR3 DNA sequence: TGTGCCAGCAGGGAAGGGACAGGGAGCACAGATACGCAGTATTTT.